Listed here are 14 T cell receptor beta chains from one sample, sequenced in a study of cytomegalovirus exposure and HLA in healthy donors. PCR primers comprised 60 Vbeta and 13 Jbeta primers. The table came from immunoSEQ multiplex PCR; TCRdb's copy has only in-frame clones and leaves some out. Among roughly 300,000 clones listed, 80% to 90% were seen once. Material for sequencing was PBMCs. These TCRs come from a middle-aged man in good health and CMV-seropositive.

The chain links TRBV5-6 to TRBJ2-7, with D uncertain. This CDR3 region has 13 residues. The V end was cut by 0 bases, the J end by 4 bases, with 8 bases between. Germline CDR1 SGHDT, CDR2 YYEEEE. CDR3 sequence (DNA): TGTGCCAGCAGCTTGGATTTCAGGTACGAGCAGTACTTC. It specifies CASSLDFRYEQYF.

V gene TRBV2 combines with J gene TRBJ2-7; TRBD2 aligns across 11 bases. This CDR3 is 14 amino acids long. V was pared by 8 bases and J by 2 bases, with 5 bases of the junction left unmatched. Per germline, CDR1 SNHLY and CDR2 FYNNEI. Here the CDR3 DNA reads TGTGCCAGCGCCTATAGCGGGAGGGCCTACGAGCAGTACTTC. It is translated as CASAYSGRAYEQYF. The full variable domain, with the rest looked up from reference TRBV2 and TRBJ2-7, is EPEVTQTPSHQVTQMGQEVILRCVPISNHLYFYWYRQILGQKVEFLVSFYNNEISEKSEIFDDQFSVERPDGSNFTLKIRSTKLEDSAMYFCASAYSGRAYEQYFGPGTRLTVT.

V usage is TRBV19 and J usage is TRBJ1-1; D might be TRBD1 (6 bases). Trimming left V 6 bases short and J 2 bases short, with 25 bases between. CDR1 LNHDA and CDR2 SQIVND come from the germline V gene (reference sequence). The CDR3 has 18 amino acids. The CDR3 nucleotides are TGTGCCAGTAGATTTCAGGTCGGAGTGGTACAGGGCAACACTGAAGCTTTCTTT. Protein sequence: CASRFQVGVVQGNTEAFF.

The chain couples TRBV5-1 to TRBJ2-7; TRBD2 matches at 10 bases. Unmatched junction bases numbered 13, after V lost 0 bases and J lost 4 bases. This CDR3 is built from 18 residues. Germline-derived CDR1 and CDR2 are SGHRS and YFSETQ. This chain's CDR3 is CASSLGASGSGLGYEQYF. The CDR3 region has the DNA TGCGCCAGCAGCTTGGGGGCTAGCGGGAGCGGGTTAGGGTACGAGCAGTACTTC.

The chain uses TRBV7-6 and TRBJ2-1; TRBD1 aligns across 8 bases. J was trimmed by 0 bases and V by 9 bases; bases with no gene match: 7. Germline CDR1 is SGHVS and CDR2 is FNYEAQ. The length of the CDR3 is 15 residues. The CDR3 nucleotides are TGTGCCAGTGGGACAGGATCGAGCTCCTACAATGAGCAGTTCTTC. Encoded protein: CASGTGSSSYNEQFF.

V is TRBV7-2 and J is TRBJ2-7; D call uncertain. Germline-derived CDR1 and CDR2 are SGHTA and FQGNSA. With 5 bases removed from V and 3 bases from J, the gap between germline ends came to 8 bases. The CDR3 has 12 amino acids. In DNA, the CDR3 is TGTGCCAGCAGCCTTATAAACTACGAGCAGTACTTC. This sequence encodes CASSLINYEQYF.

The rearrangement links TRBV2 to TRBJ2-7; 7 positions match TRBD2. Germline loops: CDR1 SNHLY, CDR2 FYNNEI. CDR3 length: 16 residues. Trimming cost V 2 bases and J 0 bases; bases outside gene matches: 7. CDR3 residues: CASSEIGGGHSYEQYF. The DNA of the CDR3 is TGTGCCAGCAGTGAAATCGGGGGAGGGCACTCCTACGAGCAGTACTTC.

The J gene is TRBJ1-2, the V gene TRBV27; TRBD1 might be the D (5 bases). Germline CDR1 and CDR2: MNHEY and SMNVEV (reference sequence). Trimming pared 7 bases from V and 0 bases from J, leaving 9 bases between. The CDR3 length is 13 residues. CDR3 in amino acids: CASKTATNYGYTF. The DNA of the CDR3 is TGTGCCAGCAAGACAGCGACTAACTATGGCTACACCTTC.

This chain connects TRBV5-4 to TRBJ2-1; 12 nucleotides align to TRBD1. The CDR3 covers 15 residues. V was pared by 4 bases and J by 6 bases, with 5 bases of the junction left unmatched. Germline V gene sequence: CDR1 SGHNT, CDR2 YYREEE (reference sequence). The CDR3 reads CASSTGQGARNEQFF. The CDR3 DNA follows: TGTGCCAGCAGCACGGGACAGGGGGCGCGCAATGAGCAGTTCTTC.

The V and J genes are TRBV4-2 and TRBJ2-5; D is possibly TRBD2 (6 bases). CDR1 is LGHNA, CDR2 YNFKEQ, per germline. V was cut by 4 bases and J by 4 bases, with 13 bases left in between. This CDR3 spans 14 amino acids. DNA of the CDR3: TGTGCCAGCAGCCCCTCCGGGGGAGTAGAGACCCAGTACTTC. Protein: CASSPSGGVETQYF.

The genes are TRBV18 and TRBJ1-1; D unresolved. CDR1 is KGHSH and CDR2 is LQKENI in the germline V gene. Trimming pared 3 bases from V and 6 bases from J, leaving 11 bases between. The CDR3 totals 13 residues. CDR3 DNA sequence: TGTGCCAGCTCACCCTTTGGACTGGCTGAAGCTTTCTTT. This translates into CASSPFGLAEAFF.

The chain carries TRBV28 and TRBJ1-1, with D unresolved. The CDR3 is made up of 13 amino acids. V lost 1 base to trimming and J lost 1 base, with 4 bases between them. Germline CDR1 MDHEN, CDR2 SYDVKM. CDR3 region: CASSLFQNTEAFF. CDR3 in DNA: TGTGCCAGCAGTTTATTTCAGAACACTGAAGCTTTCTTT.

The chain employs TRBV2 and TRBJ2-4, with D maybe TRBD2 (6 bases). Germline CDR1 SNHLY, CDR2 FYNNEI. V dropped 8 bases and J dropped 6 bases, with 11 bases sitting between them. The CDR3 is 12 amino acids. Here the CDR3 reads CASLGLGNIQYF. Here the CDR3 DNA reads TGTGCCAGCCTGGGACTCGGAAACATTCAGTACTTC. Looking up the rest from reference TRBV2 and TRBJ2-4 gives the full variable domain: EPEVTQTPSHQVTQMGQEVILRCVPISNHLYFYWYRQILGQKVEFLVSFYNNEISEKSEIFDDQFSVERPDGSNFTLKIRSTKLEDSAMYFCASLGLGNIQYFGAGTRLSVL.

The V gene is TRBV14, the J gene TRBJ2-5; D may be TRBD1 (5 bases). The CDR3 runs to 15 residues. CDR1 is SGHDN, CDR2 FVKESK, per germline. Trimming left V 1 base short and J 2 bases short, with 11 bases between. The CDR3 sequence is CASSQAQAPQETQYF. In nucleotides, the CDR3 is TGTGCCAGCAGCCAAGCACAGGCTCCACAAGAGACCCAGTACTTC.